The clone carrying this T cell receptor beta chain appeared a single time. TCRdb keeps only in-frame clones here, not all; method: immunoSEQ multiplex PCR. The data hold approximately 150,000 clones, with approximately 86% observed a single time. V was clipped by 6 bases and J by 0 bases, with 9 bases between them. The germline gives CDR1 MDHEN, CDR2 SYDVKM. The CDR3 runs 13 residues. The data originate from a study of blood T cell repertoires in COVID-19. The genes are TRBV28 and TRBJ2-7; unclear D gene. Source material: peripheral blood. This TCR was sampled from a woman aged 55-70 years who had recovered from COVID-19. The CDR3 is CASSNANSYEQYF. CDR3 DNA: TGTGCCAGCAGCAATGCGAACTCCTACGAGCAGTACTTC.